This TCR beta chain comes out of a study of Ad26.COV2.S vaccination and SARS-CoV-2 variants. Treatment reported: about 20 received Ad26.COV2.S at low or high dose, single or two shots; several received placebo; per-sample allocation not given. Samples analyzed were those drawn on day 63 after the first vaccine or placebo injection. Wuhan-strain SARS-CoV-2 spike was expressed by the Ad26 vector that made up the vaccine. The data were produced by immunoSEQ multiplex PCR, yet TCRdb's version contains in-frame clones alone and is incomplete. The data hold about 400,000 clones, with 89% observed a single time. Notes on this clone: Its antigen is currently unknown.

Points from the study as a whole: The TCR-based breadth and depth measures might underestimate overall T cell responses.

The TCR comes from a person between 18 and 65 years old who received the Ad26.COV2.S COVID-19 vaccine or a placebo. The starting material was peripheral blood, obtained in a trial of Ad26.COV2.S vaccine versus placebo.

In nucleotides, the CDR3 is TGTGCCAGCAGCTCCTCGCACGAGCAGTACTTC. This sequence encodes CASSSSHEQYF. V is TRBV7-9 and J is TRBJ2-7; D is uncertain. The CDR3 is 11 amino acids. Germline V gene lookup returns CDR1 SEHNR and CDR2 FQNEAQ (reference sequence). The ends were cut back, 4 bases at V and 5 bases at J, with 6 bases in the middle.